This is a list of T cell receptor beta chains from one sample in a study of cytomegalovirus exposure and HLA in healthy donors. The table came from immunoSEQ multiplex PCR; TCRdb's copy has only in-frame clones and leaves some out. The repertoire holds about 160,000 clones, just under 75% seen once, with 1.6% in the top ten. Sequenced sample: PBMCs. These receptors were obtained from a woman younger than 30 in good health and CMV-seronegative. Each CDR3 is given without its conserved first and last residue. The order of the fields is V gene, J gene, CDR3 protein.

TRBV7-3	TRBJ2-2	ASSPHRVRTGITGELF
TRBV5-1	TRBJ2-3	ASSLRGSTDTQY
TRBV5-6	TRBJ1-1	ASSLGGEAF
TRBV6-1	TRBJ1-2	ASSEQQGYGYT
TRBV5-5	TRBJ2-7	ASSSRTSGTYEQY
TRBV6-5	TRBJ1-4	ASTRTGPGEKLF
TRBV6-5	TRBJ2-7	ASSYFTGGSYEQY
TRBV27	TRBJ2-7	ASKRAGWASEQY
TRBV18	TRBJ2-1	ASSPFGTSGGRVNEQF
TRBV7-6	TRBJ1-3	ASSNLGQGASGNTIY
TRBV7-6	TRBJ2-1	ASSSTTYNEQF
TRBV18	TRBJ1-1	ASSPGQAPNTEAF
TRBV4-3	TRBJ1-2	ASSQEVESYYGYT
TRBV28	TRBJ2-3	ASSLAGANTDTQY
TRBV6-1	TRBJ1-5	ASRQQGASNQPQH
TRBV9	TRBJ2-3	ASSLAGAADTQY
TRBV4-1	TRBJ1-2	ASSQGPTDPGSYGYT
TRBV28	TRBJ2-5	ASSHPGTGGTTQY
TRBV7-9	TRBJ1-1	ASSFDRGNTEAF
TRBV7-2	TRBJ1-5	ASSPDRGFGQPQH
TRBV25-1	TRBJ2-5	ASSGGPASGMAGTQY
TRBV11-2	TRBJ2-3	ASSLRLAEQY
TRBV6-6	TRBJ1-1	ASSYLGQTTEAF
TRBV7-9	TRBJ2-3	ASSAFIGVDTQY
TRBV19	TRBJ2-3	ASRDYHRTDTQY
TRBV6-1	TRBJ1-1	ASTADRAEAF
TRBV6-6	TRBJ1-4	ASSFSGTGNEKLF
TRBV25-1	TRBJ2-1	ASSGLAGGPSYNEQF
TRBV2	TRBJ2-1	ASRTDSYNEQF
TRBV21-1	TRBJ2-7	ASSQPPGLSREQY
TRBV10-3	TRBJ2-6	AIRGTGGSGANVLT
TRBV4-1	TRBJ2-1	ASSQGRVRGRAIASEQF
TRBV11-3	TRBJ1-5	ASSYHRQGHQPQH
TRBV4-3	TRBJ2-5	ASSQLLALETQY
TRBV29-1	TRBJ2-7	SVAGTGDTYEQY
TRBV11-3	TRBJ2-7	ASSLVSGGRSYEQY
TRBV7-9	TRBJ2-1	ASSFTRTPHNEQF
TRBV6-1	TRBJ1-2	ALGEGLRHYGYT
TRBV11-2	TRBJ1-2	ASSRTAFPYGYT
TRBV7-2	TRBJ1-5	ASSFGGEQPQH
TRBV18	TRBJ1-1	ASSPRQDNMNTEAF
TRBV29-1	TRBJ2-3	SVVGTVTDTQY
TRBV7-7	TRBJ2-5	ASSSAGAGETQY
TRBV10-2	TRBJ2-2	ASTGSRGSNTGELF